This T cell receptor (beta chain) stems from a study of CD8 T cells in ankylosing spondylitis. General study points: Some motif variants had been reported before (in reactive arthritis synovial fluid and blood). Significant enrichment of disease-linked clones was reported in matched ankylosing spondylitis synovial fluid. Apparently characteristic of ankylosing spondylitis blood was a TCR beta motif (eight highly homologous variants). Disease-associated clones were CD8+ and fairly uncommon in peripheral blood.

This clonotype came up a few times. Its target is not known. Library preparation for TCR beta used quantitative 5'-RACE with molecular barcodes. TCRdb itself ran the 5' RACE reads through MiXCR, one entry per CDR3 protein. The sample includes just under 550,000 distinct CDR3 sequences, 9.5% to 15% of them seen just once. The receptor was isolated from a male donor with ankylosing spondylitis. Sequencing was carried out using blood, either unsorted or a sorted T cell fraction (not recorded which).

The CDR3 nucleotides read TGCGCCAGTTCCCGGGACAGGGGATCCGCTAATGAGCAGTTCTTC. This translates into CASSRDRGSANEQFF. The V call is TRBV5-1, the J call TRBJ2-1; 10 nucleotides agree with TRBD1. Germline values: CDR1 SGHRS, CDR2 YFSETQ. This CDR3 contains 15 residues. V shed 8 bases, J shed 7 bases, and the junction held 12 bases outside the gene matches.